Listed here are 16 T cell receptor beta chains from one sample, sequenced in a study of cytomegalovirus exposure and HLA in healthy donors (dated by TCRdb to about 2017). The library was built by means of the immunoSEQ multiplex PCR assay. For the multiplex PCR, a mixture combining 60 forward primers for TCR Vbeta segments and 13 reverse primers for TCR Jbeta segments was used. Here the immuneACCESS table is served through TCRdb, limited to in-frame sequences with V and J called. Missing clones are a known gap in these copies; in checked studies unresolved V genes cover under half, and the rest lacks a known reason. This sample is represented by about 120,000 clones; about 76% of them were singletons. The ten largest make up less than 2.5% of the sample. Sequenced sample: PBMCs. All receptors come from a woman aged 35 to 49 in good health and CMV-seronegative.

Points on this clone: The junction departs from germline at one end; a sequencing error may be responsible. This chain uses TRBV5-4 with TRBJ1-3; TRBD1 aligns across 7 bases. Germline lookup yields CDR1 SGHNT and CDR2 YYREEE (reference sequence). There are 15 residues in the CDR3. CDR3 loop: CTSSVNRGSGNTIYF. For the CDR3, the DNA is TGTACCAGCAGCGTAAACAGGGGCTCTGGAAACACCATATATTTT.

The DNA for the CDR3 is TGCGCCAGCAGTGACGAACCCACTAGCGCTAGCACAGATACGCAGTATTTT. This sequence encodes CASSDEPTSASTDTQYF. This sequence joins TRBV10-2 and TRBJ2-3, with 7 nucleotides matching TRBD2. CDR3 length: 17 residues. Germline V CDR1 and CDR2: WSHSY, SAAADI. The ends lost 3 bases at V and 0 bases at J; junction bases unmatched: 9.

The chain recombines TRBV11-2 with TRBJ2-3; 7 bases agree with TRBD1. In germline, CDR1 is SGHAT, CDR2 FQNNGV. The CDR3 has 15 residues. V lost 1 base, J lost 4 bases, and 5 bases stayed unmatched. The CDR3: CASSLGGTVSDTQYF. CDR3 nucleotides: TGTGCCAGCAGCTTAGGGGGGACAGTCTCAGATACGCAGTATTTT.

V and J are TRBV5-6 and TRBJ2-7, with 8 bases that match TRBD1. Trimming at V came to 3 bases and at J to 4 bases, leaving 9 bases not matched to a gene. The CDR3 sequence is 15 residues long. The germline CDR1 and CDR2 sequences are SGHDT and YYEEEE. CDR3 bases: TGTGCCAGCAGCTACCAGTGGGACAGGAGGTACGAGCAGTACTTC. Its translation: CASSYQWDRRYEQYF.

This chain joins TRBV5-6 and TRBJ2-1, with 10 bases that match TRBD1. The germline V gene has CDR1 SGHDT and CDR2 YYEEEE. CDR3 length: 15 residues. V trimming: 1 base; J trimming: 9 bases; junction bases outside the gene matches: 7. Here the CDR3 reads CASSLPGQGFCEQFF. The CDR3 bases are TGTGCCAGCAGCTTGCCGGGACAGGGGTTCTGTGAGCAGTTCTTC.

J is TRBJ2-2 and V is TRBV7-2, with 7 bases aligning to TRBD2. In germline, CDR1 is SGHTA, CDR2 FQGNSA. The length of the CDR3 is 19 residues. J was trimmed by 0 bases and V by 2 bases; bases with no gene match: 12. The CDR3 nucleotides read TGTGCCAGCAGCTTATTCCCCGGAGCTAGCGGAACGAACACCGGGGAGCTGTTTTTT. This gives the protein CASSLFPGASGTNTGELFF.

Only a few counts were recorded for this clone. The chain combines TRBV5-6 with TRBJ1-1, with D possibly TRBD1 on 5 matching bases. Germline-derived CDR1 and CDR2 are SGHDT and YYEEEE. This CDR3 region has 15 residues. V dropped 3 bases and J dropped 3 bases, with 15 bases sitting between them. The DNA of the CDR3 is TGTGCCAGCAGCTACACGACAGCGCCATACACTGAAGCTTTCTTT. This sequence encodes CASSYTTAPYTEAFF.

This clone was recorded once. V and J are TRBV5-1 and TRBJ1-5; D gene ambiguous. The CDR3 is 15 residues long. The V and J ends lost 7 bases and 4 bases respectively, with 18 bases between them. Per germline, CDR1 SGHRS and CDR2 YFSETQ. The CDR3 bases are TGCGCCAGCGGACCGCGCGGCGGGTCTAATCAGCCCCAGCATTTT. Translating gives CASGPRGGSNQPQHF.

The CDR3 is CATMVQGNYGYTF. The CDR3 DNA reads TGTGCCACCATGGTCCAGGGAAACTATGGCTACACCTTC. V is TRBV19 and J is TRBJ1-2, with D possibly matching TRBD1 (5 bases). Trimming took 10 bases from V and 2 from J, leaving 14 bases between them. The germline V gene encodes CDR1 LNHDA and CDR2 SQIVND (reference sequence). This CDR3 contains 13 residues.

The chain has TRBV19 and TRBJ1-5; possible D gene TRBD1, 5 bases. Germline-derived CDR1 and CDR2 are LNHDA and SQIVND (reference sequence). Trimming pared 2 bases from V and 0 bases from J, leaving 14 bases between. This CDR3 spans 17 amino acids. The CDR3 loop is CASSILSGLHSNQPQHF. In DNA form, the CDR3 reads TGTGCCAGTAGTATATTATCAGGGTTACATAGCAATCAGCCCCAGCATTTT.

The chain employs TRBV11-2 and TRBJ2-3; D remains unclear. V was trimmed by 3 bases and J by 0 bases, leaving 10 bases between them. The length of the CDR3 is 15 residues. The germline gives CDR1 SGHAT, CDR2 FQNNGV. The CDR3 protein is CASSFRGQSTDTQYF. CDR3 coding DNA: TGTGCCAGCAGCTTTCGTGGGCAGAGCACAGATACGCAGTATTTT.

CDR3 in DNA: TGTGCCAGCAGCCTCGGCGACAGCATGAGCTCCTACAATGAGCAGTTCTTC. Protein product: CASSLGDSMSSYNEQFF. This chain uses TRBV7-7 with TRBJ2-1, with D possibly TRBD1 on 5 matching bases. The CDR3 runs to 17 residues. V gave up 5 bases and J gave up 0 bases, with 17 bases separating them. CDR1 and CDR2 (germline): SSHAT, FNYEAQ (reference sequence).

The V and J genes are TRBV7-2 and TRBJ2-7; tentatively, D is TRBD1 (6 bases). V was cut by 1 base and J by 2 bases, with 15 bases left in between. This CDR3 region has 16 residues. Germline V lookup: CDR1 SGHTA, CDR2 FQGNSA. This CDR3 is CASSLGSLGAPYEQYF. The CDR3 nucleotides read TGTGCCAGCAGCTTAGGAAGTTTGGGGGCTCCCTACGAGCAGTACTTC.

This clone was detected a few times. The gene calls are TRBV5-1 and TRBJ1-1, with TRBD1 matching over 10 bases. V gave up 4 bases and J gave up 10 bases; unmatched junction bases: 13. The CDR3 has 15 amino acids. Germline V gene sequence: CDR1 SGHRS, CDR2 YFSETQ. The CDR3 region is CASSAGYRDRGGAFF. For the CDR3, the DNA is TGCGCCAGCAGCGCTGGATACCGGGACAGGGGTGGAGCTTTCTTT.

This clone was detected once. The J gene is TRBJ2-2, the V gene TRBV21-1; TRBD2 was called by the table and not checked on the DNA. TRBV21-1 is shown as a pseudogene. The CDR3 extends over 16 amino acids. CDR3 nucleotides: TGTGCCAGCAGCAACCCGACGGGAGGGCACACCGGGGAGCTGTTTTTT. It yields the protein CASSNPTGGHTGELFF.

The J gene is TRBJ2-1, the V gene TRBV19; 11 bases are a match to TRBD2. There are 15 residues in the CDR3. CDR1 and CDR2 from the germline V gene are LNHDA and SQIVND (reference sequence). V trimming: 6 bases; J trimming: 7 bases; junction bases outside the gene matches: 8. CDR3 nucleotides: TGTGCCAGTAGAACCGGGACTAGCGGCCATAATGAGCAGTTCTTC. It is translated as CASRTGTSGHNEQFF.